Listed below are T cell receptor beta chains from one sample, sequenced in a study of technical replicates of blood from a few donors. Clones were sequenced by immunoSEQ multiplex PCR, and TCRdb holds only the in-frame ones, with some missing. The sample yields around 98,000 clones, more than 90% seen once. Sequenced: T cells isolated from PBMCs. The receptors shown here come from a human donor in good health. CDR3s include the opening cysteine and the closing phenylalanine or tryptophan. The D gene is left open where the match is weak. Not all rows give a size; the values are once, few, many and, for expanded clones, a class.

TRBD1 once TRBJ1-3 TRBV28 TGTGCCAGCAGAACGGGACAGCCTGGAAACACCATATATTTT CASRTGQPGNTIYF
TRBD1 . TRBJ1-4 TRBV6-5 TGTGCCAGCAGAACAGGGGGCAGTAATGAAAAACTGTTTTTT CASRTGGSNEKLFF
TRBD1 once TRBJ2-7 TRBV29-1 TGCAGCGTTCGGGGGGAACCGGGACAGGGCACCGGCGAGCAGTACTTC CSVRGEPGQGTGEQYF
TRBD2 . TRBJ2-7 TRBV28 TGTGCCAGCAGTTTCGGACTAGCGGGGACCTACGAGCAGTACTTC CASSFGLAGTYEQYF
TRBD2 . TRBJ2-5 TRBV6-5 TGTGCCAGCAGACGGACTAGCGGCCAAGAGACCCAGTACTTC CASRRTSGQETQYF
. . TRBJ1-5 TRBV28 TGTGCCAGCAGTTTACCGGGGAGCAATCAGCCCCAGCATTTT CASSLPGSNQPQHF
. . TRBJ2-5 TRBV5-1 TGCGCCAGCAGCTTAGACAGTCAAGAGACCCAGTACTTC CASSLDSQETQYF
. once TRBJ1-1 TRBV28 TGTGCCAGCACCGGAACAGGGCCGGGAGCTTTCTTT CASTGTGPGAFF
. . TRBJ1-4 TRBV18 TGTGCCAGCCCCAGGGTAGCCGAAAAACTGTTTTTT CASPRVAEKLFF
. . TRBJ2-3 TRBV10-1 TGCGCCAGCAGTGAGAATTGGCTCCTCACAGATACGCAGTATTTT CASSENWLLTDTQYF
. . TRBJ2-5 TRBV27 TGTGCCAGCAGTTTAGGCCTTTTCGAGACCCAGTACTTC CASSLGLFETQYF
. . TRBJ2-5 TRBV7-8 TGTGCCAGCAGCCCGGGGGGCCGGCAAGAGACCCAGTACTTC CASSPGGRQETQYF
. . TRBJ2-5 TRBV19 TGTGCCAGTAGTATAGCTCCAACAGGTTCGGGGACCCAGTACTTC CASSIAPTGSGTQYF
TRBD1 . TRBJ2-5 TRBV7-9 TGTGCCAGCAGCTTAGCCCAGGGGGTGTGGGAGACCCAGTACTTC CASSLAQGVWETQYF
TRBD1 . TRBJ1-6 TRBV6-5 TGTGCCAGCATGGTGCAGACAGGGGCTAATTCACCCCTCCACTTT CASMVQTGANSPLHF
TRBD1 few TRBJ2-6 TRBV5-1 TGCGCCAGCAGCTTTGGGACAGGGAACGTCCTGACTTTC CASSFGTGNVLTF
TRBD1 . TRBJ1-5 TRBV5-4 TGTGCCAGCAGCTTGGCCGGGACAGGGTATCAGCCCCAGCATTTT CASSLAGTGYQPQHF
TRBD1 . TRBJ2-5 TRBV4-1 TGCGCCAGCAGCCCACTAGACAGGGGGTGGGAGACCCAGTACTTC CASSPLDRGWETQYF
. . TRBJ2-7 TRBV28 TGTGCCAGCAGGACGACACTTACCTACGAGCAGTACTTC CASRTTLTYEQYF
TRBD1 . TRBJ1-2 TRBV28 TGTGCCACCACAGGGGTGGACTATGGCTACACCTTC CATTGVDYGYTF
. . TRBJ1-5 TRBV27 TGTGCCAGCAGTTTTCAGGGTAGCAATCAGCCCCAGCATTTT CASSFQGSNQPQHF